The clone carrying this T cell receptor beta chain has just one count. No antigen is known for it. This specimen belongs to a study of STAT3 mutations in large granular lymphocyte leukemia. Background on the study: Among longitudinally sequenced T-LGLL patients, roughly half had canonical activating STAT3 mutations detected. Roughly 38% of treated T-LGLL patients showed hematologic response to immunosuppression. General study findings and limits: Some patients had persisting codominant clonotypes that could mask small clones. In T-cell large granular lymphocyte leukemia, about half of patients showed multiple immunodominant subclonotypes.

This CDR3 spans 13 amino acids. Germline loops: CDR1 SQVTM, CDR2 ANQGSEA. V lost 6 bases, J lost 4 bases, and 12 bases lay in between. Each sample's TCRbeta library yielded on average roughly 42,000 productive templates. Profiling relied on immunoSEQ multiplex PCR, and the TCRdb table lists in-frame clones only, not all of them. The table shows 3,000 to 3,500 clones, with about 74% occurring only once. The chain uses TRBV29-1 and TRBJ1-4; no firm D call. The clonotype was recovered from a man between 60 and 75 years old with T-cell large granular lymphocyte leukemia. Some clones in this sample may be carry-over from other donors' samples. The sequencing input was peripheral blood mononuclear cells. The CDR3 DNA is TGCAGCGTCAGCCTTTTCTTTAATGAAAAACTGTTTTTT. Protein: CSVSLFFNEKLFF.